Listed below are T cell receptor beta chains from one sample, sequenced in a study of cytomegalovirus exposure and HLA in healthy donors. TCRdb's table, derived via immunoSEQ multiplex PCR, lists solely in-frame clones and lacks some. The sample has about 89,000 clones, approximately 81% seen once. Sequencing was done on a sample of PBMCs. The receptors come from a man in his forties in good health and CMV-seropositive. Each CDR3 is given with its conserved first and last residue. Fields, in order: V gene, D gene, J gene, CDR3 length, clone size, CDR3 DNA, CDR3 protein. D genes are given only for firm matches. Not every row has a clone size; where given, it reads once, few, many or a size class.

>TRBV5-6|NA|TRBJ2-1|14|NA
TGTGCCAGCAGCTTAGGTTGGGGGGGCGATGAGCAGTTCTTC
CASSLGWGGDEQFF
>TRBV6-6|NA|TRBJ2-1|14|medium-sized
TGTGCCAGCAGCAGGACAGCAACTCGTAATGAGCAGTTCTTC
CASSRTATRNEQFF
>TRBV13|TRBD1|TRBJ2-1|19|NA
TGTGCCAGCAGCTTAGATTACCTTGGGACAGGGAATCGGCTAAGGGAGCAGTTCTTC
CASSLDYLGTGNRLREQFF
>TRBV2|TRBD2|TRBJ2-3|15|NA
TGTGCCAGCAGCCGAAGCGGGGGCGAGTTAGATACGCAGTATTTT
CASSRSGGELDTQYF
>TRBV29-1|TRBD1|TRBJ2-1|14|NA
TGCAGCTCCCCCAGTGGGACAGGGAGTAATGAGCAGTTCTTC
CSSPSGTGSNEQFF
>TRBV28|TRBD2|TRBJ2-1|14|few
TGTGCAGCAGAGGCGGGGGGCGTGGGCAATGAGCAGTTCTTC
CAAEAGGVGNEQFF
>TRBV28|TRBD1|TRBJ1-6|16|few
TGTGCCAGCAAAAATGCAGGGGGCTCCTATAATTCACCCCTCCACTTT
CASKNAGGSYNSPLHF
>TRBV9|NA|TRBJ2-1|19|NA
TGTGCCAGCAGCGTAGATCGGGGGTACAAGTCGGCGGGACGCAATGAGCAGTTCTTC
CASSVDRGYKSAGRNEQFF
>TRBV4-1|NA|TRBJ2-7|14|NA
TGCGCCAGCAGCCAGCTGGCGGATCCCTACGAGCAGTACTTC
CASSQLADPYEQYF
>TRBV25-1|TRBD2|TRBJ2-3|18|NA
TGTGCCAGCAGTGACCCCAGCGGGGGGTTATCTAGCACAGATACGCAGTATTTT
CASSDPSGGLSSTDTQYF
>TRBV18|TRBD1|TRBJ1-2|14|NA
TGTGCCAGCTCACCAGACAGGGAGGCTTTTGGCTACACCTTC
CASSPDREAFGYTF
>TRBV6-5|NA|TRBJ1-5|13|NA
TGTGCCAGCCTTAACAGGGAAGGTCAGCCCCAGCATTTT
CASLNREGQPQHF
>TRBV7-2|TRBD2|TRBJ2-4|19|once
TGTGCCAGCAGCCCCGAGGGACTAGCGGGAATACGGGCCAAAAACATTCAGTACTTC
CASSPEGLAGIRAKNIQYF
>TRBV5-1|TRBD2|TRBJ2-7|14|once
TGCGCCAGCAGCCAAGGGACTAGCGGGACGGAGCAGTACTTC
CASSQGTSGTEQYF
>TRBV5-1|NA|TRBJ2-6|16|NA
TGCGCCAGCAGCCCCGGAGTAAGTGCTGGGGCCAACGTCCTGACTTTC
CASSPGVSAGANVLTF
>TRBV5-4|NA|TRBJ1-6|13|few
TGTGCCAGCAGCTTAGGACAGTCAATCCCGGGTGTCTTT
CASSLGQSIPGVF
>TRBV5-4|TRBD1|TRBJ2-1|13|NA
TGTGCCAGCAGTACAGGGGCTCGGAATGAGCAGTTCTTC
CASSTGARNEQFF
>TRBV30|NA|TRBJ2-5|13|NA
TGTGCCTGGAGACAAGCCCCGGAGGAGACCCAGTACTTC
CAWRQAPEETQYF
>TRBV5-4|TRBD2|TRBJ2-5|16|NA
TGTGCCAGCAGCCGTCCGACTAGCGGGGGTTGGGAGACCCAGTACTTC
CASSRPTSGGWETQYF
>TRBV6-1|TRBD1|TRBJ1-4|15|NA
TGTGCCAGCAGTTCCCCCCGGACAGGGGATGAAAAACTGTTTTTT
CASSSPRTGDEKLFF
>TRBV11-2|TRBD2|TRBJ2-3|16|NA
TGTGCCAGCAGGCAGCGGGAGGGAGTGGGCACAGATACGCAGTATTTT
CASRQREGVGTDTQYF
>TRBV6-1|NA|TRBJ2-2|14|NA
TGTGCCAGCAGGATTCTAGCAGACACCGGGGAGCTGTTTTTT
CASRILADTGELFF
>TRBV15|NA|TRBJ1-2|16|NA
TGTGCCACCAGCAGAGGGATGGGGCAGGGAGGCTATGGCTACACCTTC
CATSRGMGQGGYGYTF
>TRBV15|NA|TRBJ2-7|14|NA
TGTGCCACCAGCAGAGCCTACGGGTCCTACGAGCAGTACTTC
CATSRAYGSYEQYF
>TRBV5-1|NA|TRBJ2-5|14|NA
TGCGCCAGCAGCGCGGGTGGGGACCAAGAGACCCAGTACTTC
CASSAGGDQETQYF
>TRBV7-3|TRBD1|TRBJ2-5|13|NA
TGTGCCAGCAGCTTAGACAGGGGAGAGACCCAGTACTTC
CASSLDRGETQYF
>TRBV19|TRBD2|TRBJ2-5|14|NA
TGTGCCACCTCTAGCGGGGGGGAGTGGAAGACCCAGTACTTC
CATSSGGEWKTQYF
>TRBV7-8|TRBD1|TRBJ1-1|14|NA
TGTGCCAGCAGCAGAGACAGGGAAAGGACTGAAGCTTTCTTT
CASSRDRERTEAFF
>TRBV7-9|NA|TRBJ2-1|13|NA
TGTGCCAGCAGCCCTAGAAGGTCCTATGAGCAGTTCTTC
CASSPRRSYEQFF
>TRBV4-2|NA|TRBJ2-7|13|NA
TGTGCCAGCAGCCCTGGCAGATACTACGAGCAGTACTTC
CASSPGRYYEQYF
>TRBV29-1|TRBD2|TRBJ2-1|14|NA
TGCAGCGTTGTTCTAGCGGGAGGTTTCAATGAGCAGTTCTTC
CSVVLAGGFNEQFF
>TRBV7-3|TRBD2|TRBJ2-7|14|NA
TGTGCCAGCAGCTTAGGGGGGGGAACCTACGAGCAGTACTTC
CASSLGGGTYEQYF
>TRBV7-2|NA|TRBJ2-4|15|NA
TGTGCCAGCAGCTTAGGTGGGCCAGGAAAAAACATTCAGTACTTC
CASSLGGPGKNIQYF
>TRBV10-3|TRBD1|TRBJ1-5|14|NA
TGTGCCAGCAGAAAGGGACAGGGAAATCAGCCCCAGCATTTT
CASRKGQGNQPQHF
>TRBV4-2|TRBD2|TRBJ2-3|17|NA
TGTGCCAGCAGCCAAGACCCAGCGGGAGGGGGCGTGGATACGCAGTATTTT
CASSQDPAGGGVDTQYF
>TRBV7-2|NA|TRBJ1-1|15|NA
TGTGCCAGCAGCTCAAAACAGCTCCAGGTGACTGAAGCTTTCTTT
CASSSKQLQVTEAFF
>TRBV15|NA|TRBJ1-1|14|NA
TGTGCCACCAGCAGAGATAATCGGGTCACTGAAGCTTTCTTT
CATSRDNRVTEAFF
>TRBV7-9|TRBD2|TRBJ2-1|17|NA
TGTTCCAGCAGCCCTAGGAGCGGGAGGGTTTCCTACAATGAGCAGTTCTTC
CSSSPRSGRVSYNEQFF
>TRBV4-1|TRBD1|TRBJ1-4|17|NA
TGCGCCAGCAGCCTAAAATCCGGGACAGGGGGTGTTGAAAAACTGTTTTTT
CASSLKSGTGGVEKLFF
>TRBV11-2|NA|TRBJ2-7|13|NA
TGTGCCAGCAGCTTAGTTTACTCCTACGAGCAGTACTTC
CASSLVYSYEQYF
>TRBV5-6|TRBD1|TRBJ2-4|14|NA
TGTGCCAGCAGCTTTCAGGGGGCCCAAAACATTCAGTACTTC
CASSFQGAQNIQYF
>TRBV5-4|TRBD1|TRBJ2-1|15|NA
TGTGCCAGCACCCCGCCCCGGACAGGGGACAATGAGCAGTTCTTC
CASTPPRTGDNEQFF
>TRBV11-3|NA|TRBJ2-1|15|NA
TGTGCCAGTAGCCAAGGGGTAGGGATATTGGGTCAGCAGTTCTTC
CASSQGVGILGQQFF
>TRBV30|NA|TRBJ2-7|11|NA
TGTGCCTGGAGTAGAGGGGGCGAGCAGTACTTC
CAWSRGGEQYF
>TRBV5-1|TRBD2|TRBJ2-5|14|NA
TGCGCCAGCATGCGGGGGAGCCTCCAAGAGACCCAGTACTTC
CASMRGSLQETQYF
>TRBV7-9|NA|TRBJ2-1|13|NA
TGTTCCAGCAGCCGCTTAACGGAGAATGAGCAGTTCTTC
CSSSRLTENEQFF
>TRBV5-6|TRBD1|TRBJ1-2|14|NA
TGTGCCAGCAGCCCGACAGGGTTTAACTATGGCTACACCTTC
CASSPTGFNYGYTF
>TRBV5-1|TRBD1|TRBJ2-5|15|NA
TGCGCCAGCAGCTTCACGACAGGGGATTTGAAGACCCAGTACTTC
CASSFTTGDLKTQYF
>TRBV5-1|TRBD1|TRBJ2-3|14|NA
TGCGCCAGCAGAAAACAGGGGGCATCAGATACGCAGTATTTT
CASRKQGASDTQYF
>TRBV7-9|NA|TRBJ2-3|13|NA
TGTGCCAGCAGCCCCCTCGCGGCAGATACGCAGTATTTT
CASSPLAADTQYF
>TRBV7-9|TRBD2|TRBJ2-7|16|NA
TGTGCCAGCAGCTTGGGACTAGCGGGAGGGATCGACGAGCAGTACTTC
CASSLGLAGGIDEQYF